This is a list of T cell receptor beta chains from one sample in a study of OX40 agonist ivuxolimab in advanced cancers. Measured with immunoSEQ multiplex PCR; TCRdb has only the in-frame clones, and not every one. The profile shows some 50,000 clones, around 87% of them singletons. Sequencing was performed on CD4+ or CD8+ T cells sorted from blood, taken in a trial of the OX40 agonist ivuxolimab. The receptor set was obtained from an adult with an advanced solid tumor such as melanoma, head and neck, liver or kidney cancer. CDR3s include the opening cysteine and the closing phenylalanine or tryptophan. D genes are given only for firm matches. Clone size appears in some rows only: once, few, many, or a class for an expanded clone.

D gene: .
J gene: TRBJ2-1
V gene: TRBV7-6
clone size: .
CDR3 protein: CASSRQGSYNEQFF
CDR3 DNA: TGTGCCAGCTCAAGGCAGGGCTCCTACAATGAGCAGTTCTTC

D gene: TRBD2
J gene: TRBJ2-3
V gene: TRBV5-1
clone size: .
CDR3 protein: CASKAGGLTDTQYF
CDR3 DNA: TGCGCCAGCAAGGCGGGGGGCTTAACAGATACGCAGTATTTT

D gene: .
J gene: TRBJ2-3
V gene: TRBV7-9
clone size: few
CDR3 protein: CASSLGGPTDTQYF
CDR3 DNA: TGTGCCAGCAGCCTCGGGGGACCCACAGATACGCAGTATTTT

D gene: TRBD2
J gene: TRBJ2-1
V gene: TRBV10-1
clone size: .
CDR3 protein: CASSPGLASDNEQFF
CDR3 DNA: TGCGCCAGCAGCCCGGGACTAGCGTCCGACAATGAGCAGTTCTTC

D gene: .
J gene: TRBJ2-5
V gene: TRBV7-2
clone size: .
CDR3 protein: CASSLGGGGLDVQTQYF
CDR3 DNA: TGTGCCAGCAGCTTAGGGGGCGGAGGGTTGGACGTGCAGACCCAGTACTTC

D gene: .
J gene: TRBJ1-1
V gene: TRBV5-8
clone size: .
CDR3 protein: CASSFGGLNTEAFF
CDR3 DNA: TGTGCCAGCAGCTTTGGAGGGTTGAACACTGAAGCTTTCTTT

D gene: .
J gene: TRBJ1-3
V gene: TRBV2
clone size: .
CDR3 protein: CASSRGQMGGNTIYF
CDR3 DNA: TGTGCCAGCAGCCGCGGACAGATGGGGGGAAACACCATATATTTT

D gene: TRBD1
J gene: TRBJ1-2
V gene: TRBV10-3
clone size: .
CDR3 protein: CAISERQGLYGYTF
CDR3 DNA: TGTGCCATCAGTGAGAGACAGGGGCTCTATGGCTACACCTTC

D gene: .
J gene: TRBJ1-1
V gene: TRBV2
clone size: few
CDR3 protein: CASSERTENTEAFF
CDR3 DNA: TGTGCCAGCAGTGAAAGGACGGAGAACACTGAAGCTTTCTTT

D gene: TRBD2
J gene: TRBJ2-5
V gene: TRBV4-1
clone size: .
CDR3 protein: CASSQPGTSAQETQYF
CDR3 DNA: TGCGCCAGCAGCCAACCCGGGACTAGCGCTCAAGAGACCCAGTACTTC

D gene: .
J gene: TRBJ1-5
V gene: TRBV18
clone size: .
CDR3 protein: CASSGGNSNQPQHF
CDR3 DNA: TGTGCCAGCTCAGGGGGGAATAGCAATCAGCCCCAGCATTTT

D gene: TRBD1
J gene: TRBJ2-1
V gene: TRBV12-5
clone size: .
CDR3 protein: CASGFARDRGKNEQFF
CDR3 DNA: TGTGCTAGTGGTTTTGCTAGGGACAGGGGGAAGAATGAGCAGTTCTTC

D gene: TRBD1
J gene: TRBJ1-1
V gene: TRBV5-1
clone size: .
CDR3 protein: CASSLARGVNTEAFF
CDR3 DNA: TGCGCCAGCAGCTTGGCCAGGGGGGTGAACACTGAAGCTTTCTTT

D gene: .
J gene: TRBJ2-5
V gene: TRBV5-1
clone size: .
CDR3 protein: CASSFVGTARETQYF
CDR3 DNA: TGCGCCAGCAGCTTTGTCGGGACTGCCCGAGAGACCCAGTACTTC

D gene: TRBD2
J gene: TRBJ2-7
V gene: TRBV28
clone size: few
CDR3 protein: CASSLISGRVSSYEQYF
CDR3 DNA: TGTGCCAGCAGTTTGATTAGCGGGAGGGTGAGCTCCTACGAGCAGTACTTC

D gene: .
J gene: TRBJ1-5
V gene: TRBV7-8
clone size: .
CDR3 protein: CASSYYRGRSNQPQHF
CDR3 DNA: TGTGCCAGCAGCTATTACAGAGGACGGTCGAATCAGCCCCAGCATTTT

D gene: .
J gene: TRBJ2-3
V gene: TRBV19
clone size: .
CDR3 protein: CASSGGVTSSTDTQYF
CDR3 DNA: TGTGCCAGTAGTGGCGGGGTTACCTCTAGCACAGATACGCAGTATTTT

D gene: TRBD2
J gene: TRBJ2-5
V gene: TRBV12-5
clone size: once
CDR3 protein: CASGSGGGHQETQYF
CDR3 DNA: TGTGCTAGTGGCTCCGGGGGGGGGCACCAAGAGACCCAGTACTTC

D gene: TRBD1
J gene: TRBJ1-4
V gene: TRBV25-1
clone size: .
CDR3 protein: CASSESPGQGREKLFF
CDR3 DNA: TGTGCCAGCAGTGAATCACCGGGACAGGGTAGAGAAAAACTGTTTTTT

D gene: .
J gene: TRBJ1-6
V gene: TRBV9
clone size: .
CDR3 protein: CASSVGTATADNSPLHF
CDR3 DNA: TGTGCCAGCAGCGTAGGTACGGCCACGGCCGATAATTCACCCCTCCACTTT

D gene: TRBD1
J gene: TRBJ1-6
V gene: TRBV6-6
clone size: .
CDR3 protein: CASRDRDGSPLHF
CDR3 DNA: TGTGCCAGCAGGGACAGGGATGGGTCACCCCTCCACTTT

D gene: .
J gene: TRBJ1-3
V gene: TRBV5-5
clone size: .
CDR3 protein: CASSLRLALSGNTIYF
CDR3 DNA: TGTGCCAGCAGCTTGAGACTGGCGCTCTCTGGAAACACCATATATTTT

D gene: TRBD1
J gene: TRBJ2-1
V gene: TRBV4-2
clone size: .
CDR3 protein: CASSPQDRGRKYNEQFF
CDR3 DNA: TGTGCCAGCAGCCCACAGGACAGGGGTCGCAAATACAATGAGCAGTTCTTC

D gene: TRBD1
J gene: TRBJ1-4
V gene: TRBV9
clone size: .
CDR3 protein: CASSPRTGPTNEKLFF
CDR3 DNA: TGTGCCAGCAGCCCTCGGACAGGTCCAACTAATGAAAAACTGTTTTTT

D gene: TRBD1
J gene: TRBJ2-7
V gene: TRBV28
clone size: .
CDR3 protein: CASSKLNAGTGGYEQYF
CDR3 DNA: TGTGCCAGCAGCAAGCTAAACGCCGGGACAGGGGGTTACGAGCAGTACTTC

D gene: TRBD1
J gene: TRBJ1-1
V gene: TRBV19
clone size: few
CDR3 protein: CASSSGGAGNTEAFF
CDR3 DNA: TGTGCCAGTAGCTCAGGGGGCGCGGGGAACACTGAAGCTTTCTTT

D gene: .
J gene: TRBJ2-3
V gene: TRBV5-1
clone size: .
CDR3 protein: CASSRVVAGQTSTDTQYF
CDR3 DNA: TGCGCCAGCAGCCGAGTTGTGGCGGGACAGACCAGCACAGATACGCAGTATTTT

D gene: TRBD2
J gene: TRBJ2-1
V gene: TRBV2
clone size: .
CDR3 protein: CASRNSGGVLEQFF
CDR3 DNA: TGTGCCAGCAGGAATAGCGGGGGGGTCTTAGAGCAGTTCTTC

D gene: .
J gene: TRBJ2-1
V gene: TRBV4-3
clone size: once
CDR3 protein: CASSPGDGPGNEQFF
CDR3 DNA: TGCGCCAGCAGCCCCGGTGATGGGCCGGGCAATGAGCAGTTCTTC

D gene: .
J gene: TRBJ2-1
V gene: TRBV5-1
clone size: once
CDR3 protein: CASSLALRQSYNEQFF
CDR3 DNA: TGCGCCAGCAGCTTGGCTTTAAGGCAATCTTACAATGAGCAGTTCTTC

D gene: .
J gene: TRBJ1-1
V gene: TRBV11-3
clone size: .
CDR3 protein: CASSAGPNMNTEAFF
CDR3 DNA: TGTGCCAGCAGCGCGGGACCGAACATGAACACTGAAGCTTTCTTT

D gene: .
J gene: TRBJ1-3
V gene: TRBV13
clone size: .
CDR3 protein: CASTLDDSGNTIYF
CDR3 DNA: TGTGCCAGCACACTAGACGACTCTGGAAACACCATATATTTT

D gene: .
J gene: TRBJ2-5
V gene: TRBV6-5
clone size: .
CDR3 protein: CASWGHRQETQYF
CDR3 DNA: TGTGCCAGCTGGGGACACCGACAAGAGACCCAGTACTTC

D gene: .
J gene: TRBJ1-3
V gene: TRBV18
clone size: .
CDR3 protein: CASSLLDGYSGNTIYF
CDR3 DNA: TGTGCCAGCTCACTCCTGGACGGTTACTCTGGAAACACCATATATTTT

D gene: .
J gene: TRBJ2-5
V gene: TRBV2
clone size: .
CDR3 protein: CASRRDVRETQYF
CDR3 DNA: TGTGCCAGCAGACGGGACGTGAGAGAGACCCAGTACTTC

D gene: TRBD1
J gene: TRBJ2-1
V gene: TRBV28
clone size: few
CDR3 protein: CASSSLWDRASYNEQFF
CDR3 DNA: TGTGCCAGCAGTTCCTTGTGGGACAGGGCTTCCTACAATGAGCAGTTCTTC

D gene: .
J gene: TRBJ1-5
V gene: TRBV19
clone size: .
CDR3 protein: CASSLTGTSNQPQHF
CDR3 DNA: TGTGCCAGTAGTTTAACCGGGACTAGCAATCAGCCCCAGCATTTT

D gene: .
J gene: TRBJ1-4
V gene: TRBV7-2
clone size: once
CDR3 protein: CASSPNRATNEKLFF
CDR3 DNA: TGTGCCAGCAGCCCCAACAGGGCAACTAATGAAAAACTGTTTTTT

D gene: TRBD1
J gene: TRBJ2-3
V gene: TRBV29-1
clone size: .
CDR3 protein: CSVIPGTEYTQYF
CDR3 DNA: TGCAGCGTTATACCCGGGACAGAGTATACGCAGTATTTT

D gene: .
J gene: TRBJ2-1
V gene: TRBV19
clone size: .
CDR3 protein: CASSIVGLVSYNEQFF
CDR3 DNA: TGTGCCAGTAGTATAGTGGGACTGGTCTCCTACAATGAGCAGTTCTTC

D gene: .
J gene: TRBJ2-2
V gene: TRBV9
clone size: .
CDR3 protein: CASSDRHAQAGELFF
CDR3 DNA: TGTGCCAGCAGCGACCGACACGCGCAGGCCGGGGAGCTGTTTTTT

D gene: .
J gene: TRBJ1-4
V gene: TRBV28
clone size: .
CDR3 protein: CASLSGAYEKLFF
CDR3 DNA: TGTGCCAGCCTCTCGGGGGCTTATGAAAAACTGTTTTTT

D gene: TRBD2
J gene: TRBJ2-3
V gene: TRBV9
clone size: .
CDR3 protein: CASSFSGVTDTQYF
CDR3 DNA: TGTGCCAGCAGCTTCAGCGGGGTGACAGATACGCAGTATTTT

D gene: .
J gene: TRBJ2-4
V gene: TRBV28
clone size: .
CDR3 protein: CASSRDSIAKNIQYF
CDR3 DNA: TGTGCCAGCAGTCGGGACTCAATAGCCAAAAACATTCAGTACTTC

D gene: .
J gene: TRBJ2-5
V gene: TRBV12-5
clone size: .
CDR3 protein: CASGTERGETQYF
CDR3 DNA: TGTGCTAGTGGTACGGAGAGGGGAGAGACCCAGTACTTC

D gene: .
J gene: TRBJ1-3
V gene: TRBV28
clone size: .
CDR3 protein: CASSVTGPYSGNTIYF
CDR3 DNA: TGTGCCAGCAGCGTAACAGGGCCCTACTCTGGAAACACCATATATTTT

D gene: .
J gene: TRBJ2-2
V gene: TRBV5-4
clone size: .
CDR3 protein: CASSSKQGGELFF
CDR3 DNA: TGTGCCAGCAGCAGTAAACAGGGAGGGGAGCTGTTTTTT

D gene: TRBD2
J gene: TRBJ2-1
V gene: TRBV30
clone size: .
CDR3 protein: CAWSVQGLATREQFF
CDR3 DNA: TGTGCCTGGAGTGTACAAGGACTAGCAACTCGTGAGCAGTTCTTC

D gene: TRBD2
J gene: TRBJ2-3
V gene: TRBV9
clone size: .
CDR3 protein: CASSVRGGGAPDTQYF
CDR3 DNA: TGTGCCAGCAGCGTGAGAGGCGGGGGGGCCCCAGATACGCAGTATTTT

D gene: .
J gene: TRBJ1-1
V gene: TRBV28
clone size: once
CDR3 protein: CASIMDGVRSQAFF
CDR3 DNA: TGTGCCAGCATCATGGACGGGGTCCGGTCCCAAGCTTTCTTT

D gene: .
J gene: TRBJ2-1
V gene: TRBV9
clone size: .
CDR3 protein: CASSVVLSSYNEQFF
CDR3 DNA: TGTGCCAGCAGCGTCGTCTTAAGCTCCTACAATGAGCAGTTCTTC

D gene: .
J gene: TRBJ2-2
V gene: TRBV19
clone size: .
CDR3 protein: CASRAPVTGELFF
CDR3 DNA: TGTGCCAGTCGGGCTCCGGTCACCGGGGAGCTGTTTTTT

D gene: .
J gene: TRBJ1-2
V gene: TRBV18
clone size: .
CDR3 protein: CASSPASTNYGYTF
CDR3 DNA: TGTGCCAGCTCACCAGCCTCTACTAACTATGGCTACACCTTC

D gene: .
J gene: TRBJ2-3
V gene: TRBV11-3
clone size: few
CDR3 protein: CASSLSHSTDTQYF
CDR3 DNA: TGTGCCAGCAGCTTAAGTCATAGCACAGATACGCAGTATTTT

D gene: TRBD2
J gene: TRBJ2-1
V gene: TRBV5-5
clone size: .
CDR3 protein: CASSLRLAVTNEQFF
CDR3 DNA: TGTGCCAGCAGCTTGAGGCTAGCGGTAACCAATGAGCAGTTCTTC

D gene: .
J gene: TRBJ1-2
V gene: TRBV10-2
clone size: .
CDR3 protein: CASGEEEANYGYTF
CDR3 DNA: TGCGCCAGCGGGGAGGAGGAAGCTAACTATGGCTACACCTTC

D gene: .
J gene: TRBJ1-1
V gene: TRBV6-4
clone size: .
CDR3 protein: CASKSEWGTNTEAFF
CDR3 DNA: TGTGCCAGCAAGTCAGAGTGGGGGACTAACACTGAAGCTTTCTTT

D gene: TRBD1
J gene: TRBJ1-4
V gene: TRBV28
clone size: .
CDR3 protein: CASSTEGQGRREKLFF
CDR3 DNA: TGTGCCAGCAGTACGGAAGGACAGGGGCGCCGTGAAAAACTGTTTTTT

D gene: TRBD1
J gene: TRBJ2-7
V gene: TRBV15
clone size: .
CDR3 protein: CATSRGQGVYEQYF
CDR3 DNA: TGTGCCACCAGCAGGGGACAGGGGGTCTACGAGCAGTACTTC

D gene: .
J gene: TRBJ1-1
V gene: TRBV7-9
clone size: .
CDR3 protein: CASSPGTVERPEAFF
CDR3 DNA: TGTGCCAGCAGCCCCGGGACGGTCGAACGTCCTGAAGCTTTCTTT